This entry concerns a single T cell receptor (beta chain). This record belongs to a study of blood T cell repertoires in COVID-19. In the study overall: Collection of acute and convalescent COVID-19 samples took place in the United States, Italy and Spain.

Germline V CDR1 and CDR2: SGHRS, YFSETQ. V lost 0 bases to trimming and J lost 0 bases, with 13 bases between them. CDR3 length: 17 residues. The assay was immunoSEQ multiplex PCR, and TCRdb's table has in-frame clones only and misses some. The top ten clones hold approximately 7.6% of a sample with some 48,000 clones, approximately 82% of them seen once. This sequence was found in a human donor in a cohort sampled during active COVID-19. Sequences were obtained from peripheral blood. The gene calls are TRBV5-1 and TRBJ1-3; unclear D gene. Here the CDR3 DNA reads TGCGCCAGCAGCTTGGAAGGCAGGCTTAGCTCTGGAAACACCATATATTTT. Translating gives CASSLEGRLSSGNTIYF.